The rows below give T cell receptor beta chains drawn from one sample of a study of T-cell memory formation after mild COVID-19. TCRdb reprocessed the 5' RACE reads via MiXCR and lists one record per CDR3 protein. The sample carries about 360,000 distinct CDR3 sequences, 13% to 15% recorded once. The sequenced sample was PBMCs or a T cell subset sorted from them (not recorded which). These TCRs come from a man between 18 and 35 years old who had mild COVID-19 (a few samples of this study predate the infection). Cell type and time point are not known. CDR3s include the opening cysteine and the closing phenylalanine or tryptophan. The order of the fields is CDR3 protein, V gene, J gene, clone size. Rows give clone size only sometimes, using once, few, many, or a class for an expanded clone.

CDR3: CASSVAGGYQETQYF
V: TRBV9
J: TRBJ2-5
size: .

CDR3: CSVAGQGADGYTF
V: TRBV29-1
J: TRBJ1-2
size: many

CDR3: CASSLFLRPYEQYF
V: TRBV7-8
J: TRBJ2-7
size: few

CDR3: CASSYARQPTGELFF
V: TRBV6-2/TRBV6-3
J: TRBJ2-2
size: few

CDR3: CASSVGGGVETQYF
V: TRBV9
J: TRBJ2-5
size: .

CDR3: CASMPGRGPYEQYF
V: TRBV5-1
J: TRBJ2-7
size: .

CDR3: CASRGTGIDTIYF
V: TRBV7-2
J: TRBJ1-3
size: .

CDR3: CARGKARFF
V: TRBV6-2/TRBV6-3
J: TRBJ2-1
size: .

CDR3: CASRDRDVSNQPQHF
V: TRBV4-1
J: TRBJ1-5
size: many

CDR3: CASSPGRIGEKLFF
V: TRBV27
J: TRBJ1-4
size: .

CDR3: CSVEKTGAPETQYF
V: TRBV29-1
J: TRBJ2-5
size: .

CDR3: CASSVGISYSEEETQYF
V: TRBV9
J: TRBJ2-5
size: .

CDR3: CASSLLEYNSPLHF
V: TRBV27
J: TRBJ1-6
size: .

CDR3: CASSQSTVGGTEAFF
V: TRBV3-1
J: TRBJ1-1
size: .

CDR3: CASSLMGEGTGELFF
V: TRBV28
J: TRBJ2-2
size: few

CDR3: CASSSTTWTGNRYGYTF
V: TRBV7-9
J: TRBJ1-2
size: .

CDR3: CSARVLGRYGYTF
V: TRBV20-1
J: TRBJ1-2
size: many

CDR3: CASSPTVGGVTDTQYF
V: TRBV12-3/TRBV12-4
J: TRBJ2-3
size: few

CDR3: CASSQAPGQGSVETQYF
V: TRBV4-1
J: TRBJ2-5
size: .

CDR3: CASSSPVGGDTEAFF
V: TRBV7-6
J: TRBJ1-1
size: .

CDR3: CASSEKKGGGLTKNIQYF
V: TRBV6-1
J: TRBJ2-4
size: many

CDR3: CASSDRQVSNQPQHF
V: TRBV4-1
J: TRBJ1-5
size: few

CDR3: CASSLRTGTHYGYTF
V: TRBV27
J: TRBJ1-2
size: few

CDR3: CASSRSGPSGETQYF
V: TRBV7-3
J: TRBJ2-5
size: .